The 8 T cell receptor beta chains reported below all come from one sample, sequenced in a study of T cells in Graves' hyperthyroidism and ophthalmopathy (dated by TCRdb to 2018 to 2020). The method behind the library was multiplex PCR. Sequencing was performed on an Illumina HiSeq 2000. The TCR beta CDR3 regions were amplified from RNA transcripts. A first-round RT-PCR of the TCR CDR3 used the HTBI primer set with the Qiagen OneStep RT-PCR kit. Using fastp at Q25 and MiXCR, TCRdb reprocessed the public reads and kept productive beta chains. Rows with a matching CDR3 protein are joined into one entry that keeps the most common DNA and genes. This sample holds about 340,000 distinct CDR3 sequences; about 20% were observed only once. Approximately 54% of the sample is held by the ten biggest clonotypes. Sequencing was done on a sample of blood. The receptor source for this set is a woman in her 50s with Graves' hyperthyroidism.

This chain uses TRBV19 with TRBJ2-1; D not resolved. Trimming took 4 bases from V and 2 from J, leaving 6 bases between them. There are 13 residues in the CDR3. CDR1 LNHDA and CDR2 SQIVND come from the germline V gene (reference sequence). The CDR3 DNA reads as TGTGCCAGTAGTACCACAGCCTACAATGAGCAGTTCTTC. Translating it yields CASSTTAYNEQFF.

The chain couples TRBV2 to TRBJ2-1; 8 bases map to TRBD1. CDR1 SNHLY and CDR2 FYNNEI come from the germline V gene. This CDR3 has 13 amino acids. V shed 7 bases, J shed 9 bases, and the junction held 8 bases outside the gene matches. DNA for the CDR3: TGTGCCAGCAATCAGGGGGCTTACGGTGAGCAGTTCTTC. Translated: CASNQGAYGEQFF.

This clonotype was counted ten times or more. The genes are TRBV5-6 and TRBJ2-7, with 9 bases lining up with TRBD1. Germline V gene lookup returns CDR1 SGHDT and CDR2 YYEEEE. The CDR3 spans 14 residues. V lost 2 bases and J lost 5; bases outside the gene matches: 5. CDR3 sequence: CASSFGQGTNEQYV. CDR3 sequence (DNA): TGTGCCAGCAGCTTCGGACAGGGGACCAACGAGCAGTACGTC.

This clonotype was found many times. The genes are TRBV18 and TRBJ1-3; 10 bases line up with TRBD1. Germline trimming cut 8 bases from V and 4 bases from J; bases unmatched to any gene: 8. CDR1 and CDR2 (germline): KGHSH, LQKENI. CDR3 length equals 15 residues. The CDR3 region is CASSPGTGAGNTIYF. The CDR3 DNA reads TGTGCCAGCAGCCCCGGGACAGGGGCCGGAAACACCATATATTTT.

The V gene is TRBV11-2, the J gene TRBJ1-3, with D possibly being TRBD1 (5 bases). Per germline, CDR1 SGHAT and CDR2 FQNNGV. V lost 2 bases and J 0 bases, leaving 8 bases between the germline ends. The CDR3 has 15 residues. CDR3: CASSLLGVSGNTIYF. DNA of the CDR3: TGTGCCAGCAGCTTATTGGGGGTCTCTGGAAACACCATATATTTT.

The J gene is TRBJ2-7, the V gene TRBV27; weak D call: TRBD2 (6 bases). Trimming took 4 bases from V and 4 from J, leaving 14 bases between them. Germline assignment: CDR1 MNHEY and CDR2 SMNVEV (reference sequence). This CDR3 contains 14 residues. The CDR3 nucleotides are TGTGCCAGCAGTTCCCCGGGTAGCGGATACGAGCAGTACTTC. Protein product: CASSSPGSGYEQYF.

The chain couples TRBV9 to TRBJ2-3, with TRBD2 matching over 7 bases. Germline V gene data show CDR1 as SGDLS and CDR2 as YYNGEE. V was clipped by 3 bases and J by 4 bases; unmatched bases: 8. The CDR3 has 15 residues. The CDR3 spells CASSAAGDFADTQYF. As DNA, the CDR3 is TGTGCCAGCAGCGCGGCGGGGGACTTTGCAGATACGCAGTATTTT.

The chain uses TRBV6-9 and TRBJ2-2; 9 bases fit TRBD2. Unmatched junction bases numbered 7, after V lost 3 bases and J lost 2 bases. The CDR3 has 17 amino acids. Germline V CDR1 and CDR2: MNHGY, SVAAGI. The DNA for the CDR3 is TGTGCCAGCAGTTACCCTGGCGGGGGGGCTAACACCGGGGAGCTGTTTTTT. It encodes CASSYPGGGANTGELFF.